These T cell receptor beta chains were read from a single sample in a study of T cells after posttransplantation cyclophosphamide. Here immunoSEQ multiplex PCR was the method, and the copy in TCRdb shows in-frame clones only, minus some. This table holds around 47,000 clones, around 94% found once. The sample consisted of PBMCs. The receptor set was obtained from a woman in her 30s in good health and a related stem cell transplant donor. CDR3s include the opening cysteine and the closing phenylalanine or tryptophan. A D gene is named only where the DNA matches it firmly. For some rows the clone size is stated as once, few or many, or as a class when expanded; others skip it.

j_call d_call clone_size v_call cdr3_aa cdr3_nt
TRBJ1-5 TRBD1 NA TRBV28 CTTVRDRNQPQHF TGTACCACAGTTCGGGACAGAAATCAGCCCCAGCATTTT
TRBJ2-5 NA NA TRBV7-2 CASSLDYQETQYF TGTGCCAGCAGCTTAGACTACCAAGAGACCCAGTACTTC
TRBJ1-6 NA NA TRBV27 CASGQISPLHF TGTGCCAGCGGACAGATTTCACCCCTCCACTTT
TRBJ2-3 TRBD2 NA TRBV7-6 CASSLRGRGGPDTQYF TGTGCCAGCAGCTTACGGGGGCGGGGGGGGCCAGATACGCAGTATTTT
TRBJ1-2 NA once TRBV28 CASSLGGNYGYTF TGTGCCAGCAGTTTAGGGGGGAACTATGGCTACACCTTC
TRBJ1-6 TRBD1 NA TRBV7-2 CASRGTGTNNSPLHF TGTGCCAGCAGGGGGACAGGGACCAATAATTCACCCCTCCACTTT
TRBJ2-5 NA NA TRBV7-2 CASSLLRSETQYF TGTGCCAGCAGCCTCCTAAGGAGTGAGACCCAGTACTTC
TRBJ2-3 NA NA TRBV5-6 CASSSLVSTDTQYF TGTGCCAGCAGCTCGTTAGTGAGCACAGATACGCAGTATTTT
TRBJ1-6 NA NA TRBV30 CAWSVLVKSSPLHF TGTGCCTGGAGTGTACTTGTTAAGTCCTCACCCCTCCACTTT
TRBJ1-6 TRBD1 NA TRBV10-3 CAISEQGYSPLHF TGTGCCATCAGTGAACAGGGGTATTCACCCCTCCACTTT
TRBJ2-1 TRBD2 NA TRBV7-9 CASSPNRGWLAVTYNEQFF TGTGCCAGCAGCCCAAATAGGGGTTGGCTAGCGGTAACCTACAATGAGCAGTTCTTC
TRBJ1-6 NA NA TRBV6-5 CASMGRDNSPLHF TGTGCCAGCATGGGCAGGGATAATTCACCCCTCCACTTT
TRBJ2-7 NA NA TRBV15 CATSRDRGDINSYEQYF TGTGCCACCAGCAGAGATCGGGGGGACATTAACTCCTACGAGCAGTACTTC
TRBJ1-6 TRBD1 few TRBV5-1 CASSFYPGQGDSPLHF TGCGCCAGCAGCTTTTACCCGGGACAGGGGGATTCACCCCTCCACTTT
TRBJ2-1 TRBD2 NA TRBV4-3 CASSQELAAYNEQFF TGCGCCAGCAGCCAAGAACTAGCGGCCTACAATGAGCAGTTCTTC
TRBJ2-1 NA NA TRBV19 CASSFSSGLEQFF TGTGCCAGTAGTTTTTCCAGCGGGCTGGAGCAGTTCTTC
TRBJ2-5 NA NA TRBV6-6 CASRPDYAQETQYF TGTGCCAGCAGGCCTGACTACGCCCAAGAGACCCAGTACTTC
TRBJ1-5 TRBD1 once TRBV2 CASRYRGTGDQPQHF TGTGCCAGCAGGTACCGTGGGACAGGGGATCAGCCCCAGCATTTT
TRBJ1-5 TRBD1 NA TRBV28 CASSRGQGNQPQHF TGTGCCAGCAGCCGCGGACAGGGTAATCAGCCCCAGCATTTT
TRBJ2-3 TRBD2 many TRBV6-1 CASSEASGGATDTQYF TGTGCCAGCAGTGAAGCTAGCGGGGGGGCCACAGATACGCAGTATTTT
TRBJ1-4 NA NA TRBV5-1 CASSFGPQVHNEKLFF TGCGCCAGCAGCTTCGGCCCTCAGGTCCACAATGAAAAACTGTTTTTT
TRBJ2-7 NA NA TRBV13 CASSLTGVAYEQYF TGTGCCAGCAGCTTAACCGGGGTTGCCTACGAGCAGTACTTC
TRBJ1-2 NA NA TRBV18 CASSPTGDTNYGYTF TGTGCCAGCTCACCGACAGGAGACACTAACTATGGCTACACCTTC
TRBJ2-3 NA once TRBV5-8 CASSLGGGPPDTQYF TGTGCCAGCAGCTTGGGGGGGGGCCCCCCAGATACGCAGTATTTT
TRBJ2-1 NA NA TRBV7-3 CASSVTGASEQFF TGTGCCAGCAGCGTTACTGGGGCTAGTGAGCAGTTCTTC
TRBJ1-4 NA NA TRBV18 CASSSSGQAEGLFF TGTGCCAGCTCATCCAGTGGGCAGGCGGAGGGACTGTTTTTT
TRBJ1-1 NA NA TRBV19 CASSIKASEALF TGTGCCAGTAGTATTAAGGCCAGCGAAGCTCTCTTT
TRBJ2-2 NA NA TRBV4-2 CASSQDFWAGSGGELFF TGTGCCAGCAGCCAAGATTTCTGGGCAGGGTCAGGCGGGGAGCTGTTTTTT
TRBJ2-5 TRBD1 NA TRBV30 CAWRKPHRDRIETQYF TGTGCCTGGAGGAAGCCACACCGGGACAGGATTGAGACCCAGTACTTC
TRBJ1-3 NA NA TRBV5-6 CASSRQHYSGNTIYF TGTGCCAGCAGCAGACAACATTACTCTGGAAACACCATATATTTT
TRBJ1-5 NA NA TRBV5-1 CASSIRDGGPQHF TGCGCCAGCAGCATCCGGGACGGGGGTCCCCAGCATTTT
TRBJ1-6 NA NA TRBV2 CASSEDPLASPLHF TGTGCCAGCAGTGAAGATCCCCTAGCCTCACCCCTCCACTTT
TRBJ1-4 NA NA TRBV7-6 CASSLEVSGLTGEKLFF TGTGCCAGCAGCTTAGAGGTCTCAGGCCTCACAGGGGAAAAACTGTTTTTT
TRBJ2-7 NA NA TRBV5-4 CASSFSLNEQYF TGTGCCAGCAGCTTTAGTTTAAACGAGCAGTACTTC
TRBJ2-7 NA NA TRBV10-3 CAISGGDRDEQYF TGTGCCATCAGTGGGGGGGACCGAGACGAGCAGTACTTC
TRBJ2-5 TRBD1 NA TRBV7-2 CASSPRTGRSQETQYF TGTGCCAGCAGCCCGCGGACAGGCCGATCCCAAGAGACCCAGTACTTC
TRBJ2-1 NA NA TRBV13 CASSSSRLVSYNEQFF TGTGCCAGCAGCTCCTCGCGACTAGTTTCCTACAATGAGCAGTTCTTC
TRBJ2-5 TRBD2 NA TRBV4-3 CASSQDLAGGRETQYF TGCGCCAGCAGCCAAGATTTGGCGGGGGGTCGGGAGACCCAGTACTTC
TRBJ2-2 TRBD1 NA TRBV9 CASSLGTGGARTGELFF TGTGCCAGCAGCTTGGGGACAGGGGGCGCGCGGACCGGGGAGCTGTTTTTT
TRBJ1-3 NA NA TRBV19 CASRTDRSGNTIYF TGTGCCAGTAGAACAGACAGGTCTGGAAACACCATATATTTT
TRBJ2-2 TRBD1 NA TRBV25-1 CASSELRQGDTGELFF TGTGCCAGCAGTGAATTGAGACAGGGTGATACCGGGGAGCTGTTTTTT
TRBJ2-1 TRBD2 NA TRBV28 CASSPSSGGALWQFF TGTGCCAGCAGTCCCAGTAGCGGGGGGGCTTTGTGGCAGTTCTTC
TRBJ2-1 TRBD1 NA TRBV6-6 CASSPDRLLYNEQFF TGTGCCAGCAGTCCGGACAGGCTCCTGTACAATGAGCAGTTCTTC
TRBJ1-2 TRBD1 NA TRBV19 CASNPVDRAVGGYGYTF TGTGCCAGTAACCCCGTGGACAGGGCGGTTGGGGGCTATGGCTACACCTTC
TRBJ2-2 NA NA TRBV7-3 CASSYAGLNTGELFF TGTGCCAGCAGCTACGCAGGGTTGAACACCGGGGAGCTGTTTTTT
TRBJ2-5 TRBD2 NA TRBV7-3 CASSLSGLAEETQYF TGTGCCAGCAGCCTGTCGGGACTAGCGGAAGAGACCCAGTACTTC
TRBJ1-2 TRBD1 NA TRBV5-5 CASSSDRVYGYTF TGTGCCAGCAGCTCCGACAGGGTCTATGGCTACACCTTC
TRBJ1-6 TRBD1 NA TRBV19 CASRDTQGVYNSPLHF TGTGCCAGTAGGGATACGCAGGGGGTCTATAATTCACCCCTCCACTTT
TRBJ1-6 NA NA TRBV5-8 CASSLGTDSPLHF TGTGCCAGCAGCTTGGGGACTGATTCACCCCTCCACTTT